One sample yielded the 28 T cell receptor beta chains listed below, sequenced in a study of blood T cells in healthy people across ages. Using a J-beta primer mix together with a sample-barcoded 5' primer, a second PCR was run for about 6 to 12 cycles. TCRdb reanalysed the 5' RACE reads using MiXCR and keeps one entry per CDR3 protein. The sample carries about 1.4 million distinct CDR3 sequences, 55% to 75% recorded once. The specimen was blood. The origin of the receptors is a man between 18 and 35 years old in good health.

The rearrangement uses TRBV6-6 and TRBJ1-5; D perhaps matches TRBD1 (6 bases). The CDR3 extends over 16 amino acids. The V gene lost 7 bases and the J gene lost 2 bases, with 18 bases spanning the gap. Germline values: CDR1 MNHNY, CDR2 SVGAGI (reference sequence). CDR3 in DNA: TGTGCCAGCACCCAGAAACAGGGATTAGGCAATCAGCCCCAGCATTTT. Residues: CASTQKQGLGNQPQHF.

The chain carries TRBV2 and TRBJ2-1, with D perhaps matching TRBD2 (5 bases). The CDR3 runs to 12 residues. CDR1 SNHLY and CDR2 FYNNEI come from the germline V gene. Trimming stripped 7 bases from V and 10 bases from J, with 14 bases between. CDR3 amino acids: CASTLRRKEQFF. The CDR3 DNA reads as TGTGCCAGCACTCTCCGGAGGAAGGAGCAGTTCTTC.

V usage is TRBV28 and J usage is TRBJ1-5; D unclear. CDR1 and CDR2 (germline): MDHEN, SYDVKM. This CDR3 contains 15 residues. V was clipped by 5 bases and J by 2 bases, with 13 bases between them. The CDR3 here is CASSPRRRGNQPQHF. Here the CDR3 DNA reads TGTGCCAGCAGTCCCCGCCGAAGGGGCAATCAGCCCCAGCATTTT.

This clonotype has more than one count but fewer than ten. The rearrangement joins TRBV10-3 to TRBJ2-7; 10 bases agree with TRBD1. V trimming: 9 bases; J trimming: 2 bases; junction bases outside the gene matches: 7. The CDR3 totals 14 residues. Germline V gene lookup returns CDR1 ENHRY and CDR2 SYGVKD. CDR3 residues: CAIPPGQGTYEQYF. CDR3 in DNA: TGTGCCATACCTCCGGGACAGGGGACCTACGAGCAGTACTTC.

V and J are TRBV5-1 and TRBJ1-1; no reliable D call. CDR3 length: 15 amino acids. Germline assignment: CDR1 SGHRS and CDR2 YFSETQ. Trimming took off 0 bases at V and 6 bases at J, with 15 bases between the two ends. DNA for the CDR3: TGCGCCAGCAGCTTGGGGGAGGGATCTAACGCTGAAGCTTTCTTT. It translates to CASSLGEGSNAEAFF.

This chain uses TRBV7-6 with TRBJ2-1, with a tentative D call TRBD1 (6 bases). CDR3 length: 14 amino acids. Trimming cost V 0 bases and J 8 bases, with 11 bases left between them. The germline gives CDR1 SGHVS, CDR2 FNYEAQ. CDR3 in amino acids: CASSLAPEGDEQFF. CDR3 nucleotides: TGTGCCAGCAGCTTAGCGCCTGAGGGGGATGAGCAGTTCTTC.

V gene TRBV10-3 combines with J gene TRBJ2-1; a possible D gene is TRBD1 (6 bases). Germline CDR1 reads ENHRY; CDR2 reads SYGVKD. The V and J ends lost 2 bases and 7 bases respectively, with 21 bases between them. This CDR3 has 17 amino acids. The CDR3 loop reads CAISELSQGLNRNEQFF. Written as DNA, the CDR3 is TGTGCCATCAGTGAGCTCTCCCAGGGGCTAAATCGGAATGAGCAGTTCTTC.

This clonotype was detected only once. The V gene is TRBV3-1, the J gene TRBJ2-3; D is undetermined. Per the germline V gene, CDR1 is LGHDT and CDR2 is YNNKEL (reference sequence). The V gene lost 1 base and the J gene lost 0 bases, with 8 bases spanning the gap. CDR3 length: 15 amino acids. CDR3 protein: CASSQAAVSTDTQYF. The CDR3 bases are TGTGCCAGCAGCCAAGCGGCAGTCAGCACAGATACGCAGTATTTT.

This clonotype has a handful of counts. This sequence joins TRBV27 and TRBJ2-1, with 10 nucleotides matching TRBD2. CDR1 and CDR2 (germline): MNHEY, SMNVEV (reference sequence). J was trimmed by 5 bases and V by 5 bases; bases with no gene match: 9. This CDR3 has 16 residues. CDR3 loop: CASSKGSGRNHNEQFF. DNA of the CDR3: TGTGCCAGCAGTAAGGGTAGCGGGAGGAACCACAATGAGCAGTTCTTC.

This clonotype has a count of ten or more. The chain recombines TRBV7-9 with TRBJ2-3; no clear D gene. Germline V lookup: CDR1 SEHNR, CDR2 FQNEAQ (reference sequence). The CDR3 has 11 amino acids. With 4 bases removed from V and 5 bases from J, the gap between germline ends came to 4 bases. The CDR3 DNA reads TGTGCCAGCAGCTCCAGAGATACGCAGTATTTT. It encodes CASSSRDTQYF.

This clonotype was detected only a few times. The chain carries TRBV10-3 and TRBJ2-3, with 11 bases lining up with TRBD2. V was pared by 2 bases and J by 3 bases, with 13 bases of the junction left unmatched. Looked up from germline, CDR1 is ENHRY and CDR2 is SYGVKD. The CDR3 length is 19 residues. CDR3 sequence (DNA): TGTGCCATCAGTGAGCTAGCGGGGGGCACCCAGTCCCCGACAGATACGCAGTATTTT. Encoded protein: CAISELAGGTQSPTDTQYF.

The rearrangement joins TRBV9 to TRBJ2-3; D not resolved. The length of the CDR3 is 15 residues. The germline V gene encodes CDR1 SGDLS and CDR2 YYNGEE. V dropped 0 bases and J dropped 1 base, with 9 bases sitting between them. Written as DNA, the CDR3 is TGTGCCAGCAGCGTAGCGCCACGGGGCACAGATACGCAGTATTTT. Protein product: CASSVAPRGTDTQYF.

This clonotype has a count of ten or more. V gene TRBV4-1 combines with J gene TRBJ1-5; D may be TRBD1 (6 bases). V was shortened by 4 bases and J by 1 base, with 11 bases between the two germline ends. Germline V lookup: CDR1 MGHRA, CDR2 YSYEKL. CDR3 length: 15 residues. The CDR3 protein is CASSPLGTSNQPQHF. Written as DNA, the CDR3 is TGCGCCAGCAGCCCACTCGGGACAAGCAATCAGCCCCAGCATTTT.

The V call is TRBV15, the J call TRBJ2-7; 8 bases align to TRBD2. J gave up 6 bases and V 3 bases, and 16 bases lay outside the gene matches. The CDR3 has 17 residues. Looked up from germline, CDR1 is LNHNV and CDR2 is YYDKDF (reference sequence). The CDR3 reads CATSSHLAGPSRREQYF. CDR3 DNA: TGTGCCACCAGCAGCCACCTAGCGGGCCCATCACGGCGCGAGCAGTACTTC.

This chain links TRBV6-6 with TRBJ2-3, with D possibly called TRBD1 or TRBD2 (7 bases each). CDR1 is MNHNY and CDR2 is SVGAGI in the germline V gene (reference sequence). The CDR3 is 16 amino acids. V was cut by 9 bases and J by 5 bases, with 24 bases left in between. Here the CDR3 reads CASSHPGEGAGDTQYF. Written as DNA, the CDR3 is TGTGCCAGTTCTCACCCAGGGGAGGGGGCGGGAGATACGCAGTATTTT.

This clonotype was seen a few times. The chain couples TRBV27 to TRBJ1-2; 8 positions match TRBD1. The V gene end was trimmed by 8 bases and the J gene end by 4 bases; junction bases not matched to a gene: 9. CDR1 is MNHEY and CDR2 is SMNVEV in the germline V gene (reference sequence). This CDR3 has 14 residues. The CDR3 region is CASGQAGGIYGYTF. In DNA form, the CDR3 reads TGTGCCAGCGGTCAGGCAGGGGGCATCTATGGCTACACCTTC.

V usage is TRBV15 and J usage is TRBJ2-5; D uncertain. This CDR3 is 13 amino acids long. Germline V gives CDR1 LNHNV, CDR2 YYDKDF (reference sequence). V lost 2 bases and J lost 5, with 9 bases in between. The CDR3 nucleotides read TGTGCCACCAGCAGACCTTCTTGGGAGACCCAGTACTTC. Translation gives CATSRPSWETQYF.

J is TRBJ1-4 and V is TRBV27; maybe TRBD1 (5 bases). V was shortened by 5 bases and J by 8 bases, with 12 bases between the two germline ends. This CDR3 spans 13 amino acids. Per germline, CDR1 MNHEY and CDR2 SMNVEV (reference sequence). The CDR3 DNA reads TGTGCCAGCAGTCCGACAGTCGAAGAAAAACTGTTTTTT. Protein product: CASSPTVEEKLFF.

The chain uses TRBV6-5 and TRBJ2-3, with a weak D call TRBD1 (7 bases). Looked up from germline, CDR1 is MNHEY and CDR2 is SVGAGI. Trimming pared 6 bases from V and 9 bases from J, leaving 16 bases between. The CDR3 spans 13 residues. CDR3 coding DNA: TGTGCCAGCAGAGCTCCGACAGGGAGGACGCAGTATTTT. Translation gives CASRAPTGRTQYF.

Concerning this clonotype: A read error may be the cause here, since a much bigger clone is one base away. This chain uses TRBV27 with TRBJ2-1; D is uncertain. The closer fit of TRBJ2-7 to the DNA end suggests the J call may be wrong. The CDR3 is 13 amino acids. Germline CDR1 and CDR2: MNHEY and SMNVEV (reference sequence). Here the CDR3 DNA reads TGTGCCAGCAGTTTATGGGGTTACAATGAGCAGTACTTC. Encoded protein: CASSLWGYNEQYF.

The chain has TRBV5-6 and TRBJ2-4; D is unresolved. The J call may be incorrect, as the DNA end agrees better with TRBJ2-7. The CDR3 runs to 12 residues. Germline values: CDR1 SGHDT, CDR2 YYEEEE. CDR3 in DNA: TGTGCCAGCAGCTTGTCGCCGGACGAGCAGTACTTC. Translation: CASSLSPDEQYF.

This chain uses TRBV6-1 with TRBJ1-5, with D possibly being TRBD1 (6 bases). Trimming cost V 8 bases and J 0 bases, with 17 bases left between them. The CDR3 is 16 amino acids. From germline, CDR1 is MNHNS and CDR2 SASEGT. The CDR3 DNA sequence: TGTGCCAGCGAACAATCGGACAGCCATAGCAATCAGCCCCAGCATTTT. Translated, it gives CASEQSDSHSNQPQHF.

This sequence joins TRBV21-1 and TRBJ2-7. TRBV21-1 is reported as a pseudogene. The CDR3 is 11 residues long. The CDR3 nucleotides are TGTGCCAGTAGGGACACCCACGAGCAGTACTTC. Protein product: CASRDTHEQYF.

The V gene is TRBV27, the J gene TRBJ1-4; weak D call: TRBD1 (5 bases). V was pared by 3 bases and J by 7 bases, with 12 bases between. This CDR3 comprises 14 residues. CDR1 is MNHEY and CDR2 is SMNVEV in the germline V gene (reference sequence). The CDR3 bases are TGTGCCAGCAGTTTTTTGGGGGAGACTGAAAAACTGTTTTTT. Protein: CASSFLGETEKLFF.

The V call is TRBV7-2, the J call TRBJ2-7; 8 bases match TRBD2. The J call is in doubt because the DNA end fits TRBJ2-1 better. Germline loops: CDR1 SGHTA, CDR2 FQGNSA. CDR3 length: 16 residues. The CDR3 reads CASSSRPPGGRSEQFF. As DNA, the CDR3 is TGTGCCAGCAGCTCGCGCCCCCCGGGGGGGCGGAGTGAGCAGTTCTTC.

CDR3 nucleotides: TGCGCCAGCACTCGGCCCCCTGGCAATGAGCAGTTCTTC. It translates to CASTRPPGNEQFF. The chain has TRBV5-1 and TRBJ2-1; no reliable D call. V was cut by 6 bases and J by 6 bases, with 13 bases left in between. This CDR3 has 13 amino acids. The germline V gene encodes CDR1 SGHRS and CDR2 YFSETQ.

The chain couples TRBV6-5 to TRBJ1-6; 9 nucleotides match TRBD1. Germline CDR1 MNHEY, CDR2 SVGAGI. With V trimmed by 6 bases and J by 9 bases, 6 bases remained unmatched. The CDR3 has 14 amino acids. CDR3 protein: CASRRGQGCSPLHF. DNA of the CDR3: TGTGCCAGCAGACGGGGACAGGGCTGTTCACCCCTCCACTTT.

This chain links TRBV11-2 with TRBJ2-7, with 7 positions matching TRBD1. CDR3 length equals 14 residues. Germline loops: CDR1 SGHAT, CDR2 FQNNGV. The V segment lost 4 bases and the J segment 3 bases; nucleotides outside the gene matches: 6. The CDR3 DNA reads as TGTGCCAGCAGCTGGACAGGTCGGAACTACGAGCAGTACTTC. It translates to CASSWTGRNYEQYF.